Detailed here is one TCR beta chain. Its cognate antigen is unknown. The sample belongs to a study of T cells after posttransplantation cyclophosphamide. The CDR3 consists of 14 residues. Looked up from germline, CDR1 is SGHDT and CDR2 is YYEEEE. With 4 bases removed from V and 2 bases from J, the gap between germline ends came to 12 bases. Broader study findings: Donor-recipient repertoire similarity was low at 1-2 months, rising over year one.

This table comes from immunoSEQ multiplex PCR, and its TCRdb copy is limited to in-frame clones, with some not included. Among tens of thousands of clones listed, 78% were seen once. Treatment was busulfan-fludarabine conditioning, a marrow graft, and cyclophosphamide on days +3 and +4. The sample consisted of CD4+ T cells sorted from blood, taken around 2,000 days after a stem cell transplant with posttransplant cyclophosphamide. The gene calls are TRBV5-6 and TRBJ1-2, with a weak D call TRBD1 (5 bases). The receptor comes from a female patient in her thirties or forties who received an allogeneic stem cell transplant from a related donor, was CMV-positive, and had no GVHD. Some T cells may possibly be graft donor cells. Here the CDR3 reads CASSLGGKNYGYTF. In nucleotides, the CDR3 is TGTGCCAGCAGCCTTGGGGGGAAAAACTATGGCTACACCTTC.